This is a list of T cell receptor beta chains from one sample in a study of CD8 T cells in Susac syndrome. TCRdb re-analysed the immunoSEQ multiplex PCR reads in MiXCR, keeping a single row per CDR3 protein. The table has some 240,000 distinct CDR3 sequences, almost 97% seen once. Sequencing was performed on CD4+ T cells from PBMCs. The receptor set was obtained from a human donor with Susac syndrome. CDR3s include the opening cysteine and the closing phenylalanine or tryptophan.

V gene | CDR3 protein
TRBV18 | CASSPGEKSNQPQHF
TRBV20-1 | CSASFSGTTDTQYF
TRBV23-1 | CASSQSWDNYGYTF
TRBV25-1 | CASSESSGLAGPRNEQFF
TRBV28 | CASSTWTGGNGYTF
TRBV30 | CAWNSQGVSDTQYF
TRBV29-1 | CSVELLDGYTF
TRBV28 | CASSSGQGVYNEQFF
TRBV27 | CASSLAGRNYGYTF
TRBV1 | CTSSLLVSGVAYEQYF
TRBV4-1 | CASSQDWTNLGDEQFF
TRBV9 | CASSPGEVYGYTF
TRBV24-1 | CATRRTNTDTQYF
TRBV27 | CASSLAGTGRSVIQYF
TRBV2 | CASRTGGYEQYF
TRBV2 | CASSEQDPPLGGYTF
TRBV28 | CASSSGLGSSYEQYF
TRBV29-1 | CSVGGLAGGPEQYF
TRBV12-3/TRBV12-4 | CASSRDRSYGYTF
TRBV9 | CASSAGHLNTEAFF
TRBV19 | CASSADRVGEQYF
TRBV20-1 | CSARDRANQPQHF
TRBV14 | CASSQDLGETLGNEQFF
TRBV19 | CASSDRNYEQYF
TRBV20-1 | CSARSPPSYEQYF
TRBV6-2/TRBV6-3 | CASRTLAGEQFF
TRBV24-1 | CATRESVRTEAFF
TRBV14 | CASSWDPLGEKLFF
TRBV27 | CASTTRGTSDFTGELFF
TRBV12-3/TRBV12-4 | CASRPTVNTEAFF
TRBV7-9 | CASGTGTSLYEQYF
TRBV30 | CAWSVWRKTSYEQYF
TRBV24-1 | CATSAGTANTDTQYF
TRBV4-1 | CASRLLDSNYGYTF
TRBV5-1 | CASVPNMGNTEAFF
TRBV29-1 | CSSGTSGSRADTQYF
TRBV28 | CASRSIHKSSYNEQFF
TRBV4-1 | CASSQLYSQGARTF
TRBV4-1 | CASSQPSGRIYEQYF
TRBV28 | CASSLSPDSYSNQPQHF
TRBV20-1 | CSAPRGQGAWEQYF
TRBV7-3 | CASSLSQGRTGELFF